The 26 T cell receptor beta chains reported below all come from one sample, sequenced in a study of regulatory T cells in long-lasting Graves disease. With iRepertoire HTBI primers and Arm-PCR of CDR3 regions, TCR beta libraries were built. TCRdb reprocessed the multiplex PCR reads with MiXCR, giving one entry per CDR3 protein. Counted here are 450,000 to 600,000 distinct CDR3 sequences, under 20% occurring once; the ten biggest clones make up 12%. Time point given: newly diagnosed GD, antithyroid drugs for less than 3 months. Scientists built the TCR library using RNA that was extracted from PBMCs. This sample was also put to use in a study of T cells in Graves' hyperthyroidism and ophthalmopathy.

The sample was peripheral blood mononuclear cells (PBMCs), taken at new diagnosis, from a patient treated with antithyroid drugs. These receptors all come from a man aged 35 to 55 with Graves disease.

The chain links TRBV20-1 to TRBJ1-4; D gene unclear. Germline CDR1 DFQATT, CDR2 SNEGSKA (reference sequence). Deletions cut 0 bases from V and 5 bases from J, with 13 bases between. This CDR3 region has 15 residues. The CDR3 spells CSARDSEGGNEKLFF. CDR3 sequence (DNA): TGCAGTGCTAGAGATAGCGAGGGAGGGAATGAAAAACTGTTTTTT.

This clonotype came up many times. This chain joins TRBV7-9 and TRBJ1-2, with 11 nucleotides matching TRBD1. V lost 5 bases to trimming and J lost 8 bases; unmatched junction nucleotides: 10. Germline-derived CDR1 and CDR2 are SEHNR and FQNEAQ (reference sequence). The CDR3 spans 15 residues. The CDR3 coding sequence is TGTGCCAGCAGCCCGGACAGGGGGCACATAAGGGGCTACACCTTC. Amino acids: CASSPDRGHIRGYTF.

This clonotype was seen at least ten times. In nucleotides, the CDR3 is TGTGCCAGCAGCTTAAGAAGTTTAGGGGGAAACACCATATATTTT. Encoded protein: CASSLRSLGGNTIYF. V and J are TRBV7-8 and TRBJ1-3; no reliable D call. CDR3 length equals 15 residues. The V end was cut by 2 bases, the J end by 4 bases, with 12 bases between. CDR1 SGHVS and CDR2 FQNEAQ come from the germline V gene.

The V gene is TRBV20-1, the J gene TRBJ1-1, with 9 bases lining up with TRBD1. V lost 5 bases, J lost 5 bases, and 9 bases stayed unmatched. The CDR3 loop spans 14 amino acids. The germline V gene has CDR1 DFQATT and CDR2 SNEGSKA (reference sequence). The CDR3 is CSAGGTGRRTEAFF. CDR3 coding DNA: TGCAGTGCTGGGGGGACAGGGCGGCGGACTGAAGCTTTCTTT.

This clonotype came up many times. The chain is built from TRBV2 and TRBJ2-1, with 9 bases identical to TRBD2. The germline V gene encodes CDR1 SNHLY and CDR2 FYNNEI. After removal of 5 bases from V and 4 bases from J, the junction contained 3 bases not matched to a gene. This CDR3 is built from 14 residues. This CDR3 reads CASSSGRFYNEQFF. The CDR3 DNA reads as TGTGCCAGCAGTAGCGGGAGGTTTTACAATGAGCAGTTCTTC.

This chain links TRBV28 with TRBJ2-2; D gene ambiguous. CDR3 length: 14 amino acids. V dropped 2 bases and J dropped 4 bases, with 8 bases sitting between them. Looked up from germline, CDR1 is MDHEN and CDR2 is SYDVKM. The CDR3 is CASSLGSITGELFF. The CDR3 DNA reads TGTGCCAGCAGTTTAGGGTCAATCACCGGGGAGCTGTTTTTT.

This clonotype was counted at least ten times. The rearrangement links TRBV29-1 to TRBJ1-1; D uncertain. Germline CDR1 reads SQVTM; CDR2 reads ANQGSEA. This CDR3 spans 12 amino acids. CDR3 DNA sequence: TGCACCGAACCCCGGGAAGCGAGTGAAGCTTTCTTT. It translates to CTEPREASEAFF.

The count of this clonotype is one. This chain joins TRBV19 and TRBJ2-2, with 7 bases fitting TRBD1. The CDR3 sequence is 14 residues long. Germline CDR1 LNHDA, CDR2 SQIVND (reference sequence). V dropped 5 bases and J dropped 7; count of bases not matched to a gene: 7. CDR3 amino acids: CASSPQGDGGELFF. In nucleotides, the CDR3 is TGTGCCAGTAGTCCTCAGGGGGATGGCGGGGAGCTGTTTTTT. Based on the CDR3 plus reference TRBV19 and TRBJ2-2, the full variable domain is DGGITQSPKYLFRKEGQNVTLSCEQNLNHDAMYWYRQDPGQGLRLIYYSQIVNDFQKGDIAEGYSVSREKKESFPLTVTSAQKNPTAFYLCASSPQGDGGELFFGEGSRLTVL.

As to this clonotype: A much larger clone differs by one base, so this may be a read error. The J gene is TRBJ2-1, the V gene TRBV18; D is perhaps TRBD2 (6 bases). The germline V gene encodes CDR1 KGHSH and CDR2 LQKENI. The CDR3 length is 14 residues. The DNA of the CDR3 is TGTGTCAGCTCCGGGCGGGATACCTACAATGAGCAGTTCTTC. Amino acid sequence: CVSSGRDTYNEQFF.

This clonotype was picked up many times. The gene calls are TRBV12-3 or TRBV12-4 and TRBJ2-1; 7 nucleotides agree with TRBD2. This CDR3 contains 17 residues. Trimming removed 5 bases from V and 7 bases from J; junction bases left unmatched: 17. The CDR3 here is CASSPWRGGPGVNEQFF. CDR3 DNA: TGTGCCAGCAGTCCGTGGCGGGGAGGGCCCGGAGTAAATGAGCAGTTCTTC.

J is TRBJ2-2 and V is TRBV6-4, with 9 nucleotides matching TRBD1. J was trimmed by 2 bases and V by 5 bases; bases with no gene match: 9. Germline lookup yields CDR1 MRHNA and CDR2 SNTAGT. The CDR3 contains 17 residues. CDR3 region: CASSRFGTGSNTGELFF. The DNA for the CDR3 is TGTGCCAGCAGTCGTTTCGGGACAGGGAGCAACACCGGGGAGCTGTTTTTT.

This clonotype was detected ten times or more. V is TRBV12-3 or TRBV12-4 and J is TRBJ2-3; D not resolved. Trimming removed 4 bases from V and 5 bases from J, with 10 bases in between. The length of the CDR3 is 13 residues. For the CDR3, the DNA is TGTGCCAGCAGTTCAACGCACGGAGATACGCAGTATTTT. Encoded protein: CASSSTHGDTQYF.

This clonotype was found many times. The rearrangement uses TRBV28 and TRBJ2-7, with 10 positions matching TRBD1. This CDR3 contains 12 residues. V shed 8 bases, J shed 5 bases, and the junction held 3 bases outside the gene matches. CDR1 and CDR2 (germline): MDHEN, SYDVKM. For the CDR3, the DNA is TGTGCCAGCGGGACAGGGGACAACGAGCAGTACTTC. As protein: CASGTGDNEQYF. Supplemented by reference TRBV28 and TRBJ2-7, the full variable domain reads DVKVTQSSRYLVKRTGEKVFLECVQDMDHENMFWYRQDPGLGLRLIYFSYDVKMKEKGDIPEGYSVSREKKERFSLILESASTNQTSMYLCASGTGDNEQYFGPGTRLTVT.

This clonotype was found once. A much larger clone differs by one base, so this may be a read error. The J gene is TRBJ2-7, the V gene TRBV5-1; no clear D. Germline CDR1 and CDR2: SGHRS and YFSETQ. Trimming took 0 bases from V and 2 from J, leaving 9 bases between them. The CDR3 spans 14 residues. CDR3 nucleotides: TGCGCCAGCAGCTTGGACTTGCTCCCCTACGAGCAGTACTTC. Its protein is CASSLDLLPYEQYF.

This clonotype appeared a single time. The rearrangement uses TRBV6-5 and TRBJ2-1, with 11 bases matching TRBD2. The junction had 8 bases not matched to a gene; V was cut back by 4 bases and J by 3 bases. Germline lookup yields CDR1 MNHEY and CDR2 SVGAGI. The CDR3 runs 17 residues. CDR3 residues: CASSSSSGRAYYNEQFF. In nucleotides, the CDR3 is TGTGCCAGCAGTTCGAGTAGCGGGAGGGCCTACTACAATGAGCAGTTCTTC.

Comments on this clonotype: A much larger clone lies a single base off, so this may be a read error. This chain links TRBV11-3 with TRBJ1-1, with 8 nucleotides matching TRBD1. V shed 8 bases and J 3 bases; nucleotides not matched to a gene: 14. The CDR3 loop spans 16 amino acids. The V gene's germline CDR1 is SGHNT and CDR2 YENEEA. CDR3 sequence (DNA): TGTGCCAGCGGCACGGGCCAGGACAGGGAGGACACTGAAGCTTTCTTT. Its protein product is CASGTGQDREDTEAFF.

This clonotype appeared many times. The rearrangement links TRBV15 to TRBJ2-7, with 10 bases matching TRBD1. The CDR3 is made up of 19 amino acids. Looked up from germline, CDR1 is LNHNV and CDR2 is YYDKDF (reference sequence). V was clipped by 4 bases and J by 4 bases; unmatched bases: 19. CDR3 nucleotides: TGTGCCACCAGCAACTCTAGGACAGGGGGACCACCCGGGGGTTACGAGCAGTACTTC. This translates into CATSNSRTGGPPGGYEQYF.

This clonotype has a count of ten or more. The J gene is TRBJ2-3, the V gene TRBV24-1; TRBD2 agrees at 9 bases. J lost 5 bases, V lost 5 bases, and 10 bases had no gene match. From germline, CDR1 is KGHDR and CDR2 SFDVKD. There are 16 residues in the CDR3. The CDR3 nucleotides are TGTGCCACCAGTGGATTGGGCGGGAGGGCCGAAGATACGCAGTATTTT. Protein product: CATSGLGGRAEDTQYF.

At least ten counts were recorded for this clonotype. This sequence joins TRBV12-3 or TRBV12-4 and TRBJ2-7, with D possibly TRBD1 on 5 matching bases. V dropped 6 bases and J dropped 0 bases, with 21 bases sitting between them. The CDR3 has 17 amino acids. The CDR3, as DNA: TGTGCCAGCAGATCCTCTCGGAGTTCAGGGCCCTCCTACGAGCAGTACTTC. Residues: CASRSSRSSGPSYEQYF.

The chain employs TRBV6-2 or TRBV6-3 and TRBJ2-4; TRBD1 agrees at 8 bases. Trimming removed 0 bases from V and 1 base from J; junction bases left unmatched: 11. Looked up from germline, CDR1 is MNHEY and CDR2 is SVGEGT. This CDR3 contains 19 residues. CDR3 in amino acids: CASSYSMQGAVVAKNIQYF. CDR3 in DNA: TGTGCCAGCAGTTACTCGATGCAGGGGGCGGTGGTGGCCAAAAACATTCAGTACTTC.

This clonotype occurred many times. The gene calls are TRBV20-1 and TRBJ1-2, with D tentatively TRBD1 (6 bases). The germline V gene encodes CDR1 DFQATT and CDR2 SNEGSKA (reference sequence). V was trimmed by 3 bases and J by 8 bases, leaving 10 bases between them. The CDR3 has 11 amino acids. The CDR3 nucleotides read TGCAGTGCTAGGTACAGGGAAGGCTACACCTTC. Protein product: CSARYREGYTF.

The chain couples TRBV20-1 to TRBJ2-1; TRBD2 matches 9 bases. Unmatched junction bases numbered 5, after V lost 1 base and J lost 4 bases. Germline CDR1 DFQATT, CDR2 SNEGSKA (reference sequence). This CDR3 contains 15 residues. CDR3 DNA: TGCAGTGCTAGAGTTCGCGGGAGGGGTTACAATGAGCAGTTCTTC. Its protein is CSARVRGRGYNEQFF.

This clonotype was seen repeatedly, ten times or more. The V call is TRBV13, the J call TRBJ2-1, with no clear D. The CDR3 has 15 amino acids. From germline, CDR1 is PRHDT and CDR2 FYEKMQ (reference sequence). V was cut by 1 base and J by 0 bases, with 7 bases left in between. For the CDR3, the DNA is TGTGCCAGCAGCTTAGTGGCGAGCTCCTACAATGAGCAGTTCTTC. Its protein is CASSLVASSYNEQFF.

This clonotype showed up many times. The J gene is TRBJ2-5, the V gene TRBV7-3; D assignment may be TRBD1 or TRBD2 (5 bases each). Germline CDR1 and CDR2: SGHTA and FQGTGA. CDR3 length equals 14 residues. V was clipped by 5 bases and J by 3 bases, with 13 bases between them. The CDR3 loop is CASSPGTTKETQYF. DNA of the CDR3: TGTGCCAGCAGCCCCGGGACCACCAAAGAGACCCAGTACTTC.

This clonotype was counted many times. The chain carries TRBV12-3 or TRBV12-4 and TRBJ2-5, with D perhaps TRBD1 (5 bases). Trimming stripped 6 bases from V and 3 bases from J, with 14 bases between. The CDR3 is 14 amino acids. Written as DNA, the CDR3 is TGTGCCAGCAGAATCTTCAGGGATGAAGAGACCCAGTACTTC. Translation gives CASRIFRDEETQYF.

The rearrangement uses TRBV29-1 and TRBJ2-5; TRBD2 aligns across 7 bases. Trimming took 5 bases from V and 4 from J; bases not matched to a gene: 1. Germline CDR1 reads SQVTM; CDR2 reads ANQGSEA. The CDR3 extends over 11 amino acids. The CDR3 DNA reads TGCAGCGTTCCTAGCGGAGAGACCCAGTACTTC. This translates into CSVPSGETQYF.